This TCR beta chain was sequenced in a study of early T cells in non-severe SARS-CoV-2 infection (dated by TCRdb to the early 2020s). In the study overall: TCR sequencing used bulk RNA from unsorted whole blood, so alpha and beta chains could not be paired. Results and caveats for the whole study, not just this receptor: VDJdb matching was skewed toward anti-spike CD8 responses, so virus-specific expansions were likely underestimated and private and CD4 specificities were missed.

Library generation was performed with 5' RACE. TCRdb records NextSeq 500 as the sequencer. To correct for sequencing error and PCR bias, the TCR library protocol tagged individual cDNA molecules with unique molecular identifiers. Both TCR alpha and beta chains were sequenced, and tight co-correlation was observed between alpha and beta sequence abundances in each sample. The source study handled its data this way. Decombinator V4 was used to annotate the V gene, J gene and CDR3 of the TCR sequences. TCRs were defined as expanded if a significant change between any two time points was detected under a Poisson model with p below 0.0001. TCR abundances were normalised to the total number of TCRs sequenced per sample and were expressed as counts per million. MAIT TCRs were defined by TRAV1-2 paired with TRAJ12, TRAJ20 or TRAJ33, and iNKT TCRs by TRAV10 paired with TRAJ18. VDJdb, accessed 1 November 2021, was searched for CMV, EBV and SARS-CoV-2 annotated TCRs, with TCRs annotated for multiple antigens excluded. The public reads were run again by TCRdb, first through fastp at Q25 and then through MiXCR, and only productive beta chains were kept. Every entry covers one CDR3 protein and lists the most common genes and DNA from its rows. TCRdb's processing, not the study's, gives the V and J calls here. The sample table holds some 80,000 distinct CDR3 sequences, of which about 5% were seen once. The top ten constitute roughly 6.6% of the sample.

Many counts were recorded for this clonotype. The target of this receptor is not known. No base-level quality is on record; no much larger clone is a single base apart. Set within a cohort of healthcare workers in London, UK, this nested case-control study involved weekly PCR testing of nasopharyngeal swabs along with blood sampling. Healthcare workers were enrolled in the week of the UK lockdown, from 23 to 31 March 2020, and were followed every week for up to roughly 16 weeks. V is pruned by 6 bases and J by 5 bases, leaving 9 bases of the junction without a gene match. The CDR3, cysteine through phenylalanine, is 13 amino acids long. Just CDR3 DNA is preserved here, 39 bases in frame from base 1. The germline V gene (reference sequence) yields DFQATT for CDR1 and SNEGSKA for CDR2.

The chain is assembled from TRBV20-1 and TRBJ1-1, with TRBD1 matching 7 junction bases. This TCR was recovered from an adult who was a healthcare worker with PCR-confirmed SARS-CoV-2 infection or an uninfected control (not recorded which). The specimen was whole blood, collected at baseline. The DNA sequence is given as TGCAGTGCGATGAACAGGGGTGGGACTGAAGCTTTCTTT. Its coded protein is CSAMNRGGTEAFF.